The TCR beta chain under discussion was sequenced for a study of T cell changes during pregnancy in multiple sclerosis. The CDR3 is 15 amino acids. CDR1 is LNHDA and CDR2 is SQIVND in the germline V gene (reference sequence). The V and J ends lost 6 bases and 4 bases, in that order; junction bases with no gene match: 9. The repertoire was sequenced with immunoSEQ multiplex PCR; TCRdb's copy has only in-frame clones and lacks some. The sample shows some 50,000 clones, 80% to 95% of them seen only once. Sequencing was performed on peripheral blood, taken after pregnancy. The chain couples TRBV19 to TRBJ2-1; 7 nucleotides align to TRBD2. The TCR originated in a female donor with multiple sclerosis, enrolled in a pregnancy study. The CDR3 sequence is CASRIGLGPYNEQFF. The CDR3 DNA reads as TGTGCCAGTAGGATCGGACTAGGGCCTTACAATGAGCAGTTCTTC.